This T cell receptor (beta chain) was recorded in a study of blood T cell repertoires in COVID-19. Study in general: COVID-19 samples from acute and convalescent phases originated in the United States, Italy and Spain. T cells, B-cell-depleted T cells, or PBMCs supplied cDNA or gDNA.

This CDR3 is built from 15 residues. Trimming shortened V by 5 bases and J by 3 bases, and 14 bases separated the two germline ends. The germline CDR1 and CDR2 sequences are SGHDT and YYEEEE. Clones were read by immunoSEQ multiplex PCR, and TCRdb kept only the in-frame ones, dropping some. The table shows a few hundred thousand clones, with around four fifths occurring only once. The chain uses TRBV5-6 and TRBJ2-2; the D gene is possibly TRBD1 (6 bases). The TCR sequence derives from a woman in her seventies with COVID-19, enrolled during active disease. Material: peripheral blood. DNA for the CDR3: TGTGCCAGCAGTAACCTTCAGGGGTACACCGGGGAGCTGTTTTTT. The encoded protein is CASSNLQGYTGELFF.